Each of the 27 T cell receptor beta chains below was sequenced from the same sample in a study of CD8+CD57+ T cells in acquired aplastic anemia. The template used for profiling TCR beta VDJ and CDR3 was genomic DNA. TCRdb passed the reads through MiXCR, listing each CDR3 protein once. The top ten clones hold under 5% of a sample with some 410,000 distinct CDR3 sequences, 65% to 80% of them seen once. Sequenced material: sorted CD4+, CD8+, or CD8+CD57+ T cells (not recorded which) from PBMCs. The source of these receptors is a human donor in good health, serving as a control.

This clonotype was seen at least ten times. The J gene is TRBJ2-3, the V gene TRBV6-1; the D gene could be TRBD1 or TRBD2 (5 bases each). Per germline, CDR1 MNHNS and CDR2 SASEGT. V was cut by 7 bases and J by 0 bases, with 17 bases left in between. The CDR3 is 16 amino acids. Written as DNA, the CDR3 is TGTGCCAGCACCCGTCCGGGGACCTTAAGCACAGATACGCAGTATTTT. Protein product: CASTRPGTLSTDTQYF.

V gene TRBV30 combines with J gene TRBJ1-1; D possibly corresponds to TRBD1 (6 bases). V dropped 0 bases and J dropped 1 base, with 12 bases sitting between them. Per germline, CDR1 GTSNPN and CDR2 SVGIG (reference sequence). The length of the CDR3 is 15 residues. The CDR3 protein is CAWSVGRGGNTEAFF. The DNA for the CDR3 is TGTGCCTGGAGTGTAGGCAGGGGTGGGAACACTGAAGCTTTCTTT.

At least ten counts were recorded for this clonotype. The V call is TRBV6-2 or TRBV6-3, the J call TRBJ2-3; the D gene is possibly TRBD2 (6 bases). Germline CDR1 MNHEY, CDR2 SVGEGT. CDR3 size: 15 residues. Trimming shortened V by 2 bases and J by 2 bases, and 11 bases separated the two germline ends. The CDR3 loop is CASSYGAGLTDTQYF. As DNA, the CDR3 is TGTGCCAGCAGTTACGGGGCGGGGCTCACAGATACGCAGTATTTT.

The chain links TRBV11-2 to TRBJ1-6, with a tentative D call TRBD1 (5 bases). This CDR3 has 13 amino acids. Germline V lookup: CDR1 SGHAT, CDR2 FQNNGV. Trimming shortened V by 1 base and J by 13 bases, and 11 bases separated the two germline ends. CDR3 DNA sequence: TGTGCCAGCAGCTTAGCCGCGGGGCTTCCCCTCCACTTT. Translation gives CASSLAAGLPLHF.

This clonotype was picked up a small number of times. The chain combines TRBV7-4 with TRBJ2-4; D is uncertain. This CDR3 spans 14 amino acids. The germline V gene has CDR1 SGHVT and CDR2 SQSDAQ. V was shortened by 1 base and J by 0 bases, with 4 bases between the two germline ends. CDR3 in DNA: TGTGCCAGCAGCTTAGTGTTAGCCAAAAACATTCAGTACTTC. Residues: CASSLVLAKNIQYF.

As regards this clonotype: Without the conserved terminal phenylalanine or tryptophan, this CDR3 likely stems from a read error. The DNA is omitted, as the CDR3 cannot be located on it reliably, and the CDR3 follows TCRdb's listing. This chain's CDR3 is CASSSGTQNYGYTFGS. V gene TRBV7-2 combines with J gene TRBJ2-5; TRBD1, as called in the table, went unchecked against the DNA. From germline, CDR1 is SGHTA and CDR2 FQGNSA. The CDR3 length equals 16 residues, ends included.

The chain is built from TRBV7-2 and TRBJ1-6; D remains unclear. CDR1 is SGHTA and CDR2 is FQGNSA in the germline V gene. The CDR3 is 17 residues long. V dropped 1 base and J dropped 3 bases, with 13 bases sitting between them. The CDR3 bases are TGTGCCAGCAGCTTAGAACCAGGAGCAGACTATAATTCACCCCTCCACTTT. Its protein is CASSLEPGADYNSPLHF.

The genes are TRBV5-4 and TRBJ1-5; tentatively, D is TRBD1 (5 bases). V shed 1 base and J shed 4 bases, with 18 bases lying between them. The germline V gene has CDR1 SGHNT and CDR2 YYREEE (reference sequence). This CDR3 has 17 residues. The CDR3 reads CASSLSRAGLNNQPQHF. In DNA form, the CDR3 reads TGTGCCAGCAGCTTGTCCAGGGCGGGACTGAATAATCAGCCCCAGCATTTT.

The V gene is TRBV5-8, the J gene TRBJ1-3; D unclear. Germline V gene lookup returns CDR1 SGHTS and CDR2 YDEGEE. V was cut by 4 bases and J by 1 base, with 12 bases left in between. This CDR3 is 15 amino acids long. CDR3 region: CASSRGSGSGNTIYF. The CDR3 bases are TGTGCCAGCAGCCGGGGTAGTGGGTCTGGAAACACCATATATTTT. Together with reference TRBV5-8 and TRBJ1-3, the CDR3 gives the full variable domain: EAGVTQSPTHLIKTRGQQATLRCSPISGHTSVYWYQQALGLGLQFLLWYDEGEERNRGNFPPRFSGRQFPNYSSELNVNALELEDSALYLCASSRGSGSGNTIYFGEGSWLTVV.

For this clonotype: The final CDR3 position lacks the conserved phenylalanine or tryptophan, pointing to a likely read error. The DNA is left out, because the CDR3 cannot be placed on it with certainty; the CDR3 is given as TCRdb lists it. V and J are TRBV5-1 and TRBJ1-2. The germline V gene encodes CDR1 SGHRS and CDR2 YFSETQ. Both ends counted, the CDR3 spans 10 residues. This CDR3 reads CASSLYHLTD.

The table lists this clonotype with many counts. The chain joins TRBV29-1 to TRBJ1-2; D gene ambiguous. CDR3 length: 16 amino acids. Trimming stripped 3 bases from V and 2 bases from J, with 19 bases between. CDR1 is SQVTM, CDR2 ANQGSEA, per germline. This CDR3 is CSVDYSGGSDNYGYTF. CDR3 DNA: TGCAGCGTTGATTATAGTGGCGGTTCGGACAACTATGGCTACACCTTC.

This sequence joins TRBV20-1 and TRBJ1-6; D is possibly TRBD1 (6 bases). CDR1 is DFQATT, CDR2 SNEGSKA, per germline (reference sequence). This CDR3 contains 15 residues. V was pared by 1 base and J by 2 bases, with 9 bases between. This CDR3 is CSARGGGTYNSPLHF. CDR3 nucleotides: TGCAGTGCTAGAGGAGGGGGGACCTATAATTCACCCCTCCACTTT.

To note about this clonotype: One end of the junction varies from germline; a read error may be responsible. The chain carries TRBV12-5 and TRBJ1-2; TRBD1 is a possible D gene (6 bases). This CDR3 has 13 amino acids. Germline V gene data show CDR1 as LGHNT and CDR2 as FRNRAP. The CDR3 sequence: CASSRTATYGYTF. In nucleotides, the CDR3 is TGTGCCAGCAGCCGGACAGCTACCTATGGTTACACCTTC.

The chain employs TRBV5-1 and TRBJ1-5; unclear D gene. The V gene lost 0 bases and the J gene lost 12 bases, with 13 bases spanning the gap. The germline V gene has CDR1 SGHRS and CDR2 YFSETQ. The CDR3 is made up of 13 amino acids. For the CDR3, the DNA is TGCGCCAGCAGCTTGGCACTAACTAGGATCCAGCATTTT. This gives the protein CASSLALTRIQHF.

Many counts were recorded for this clonotype. Relative to the germline gene, one junction end is altered; a read error may explain this. This chain joins TRBV7-2 and TRBJ1-2; TRBD1 aligns across 12 bases. The CDR3 runs 13 residues. Germline CDR1 is SGHTA and CDR2 is FQGNSA. The CDR3 region is CASSPRGTGGESF. DNA for the CDR3: TGTGCCAGCAGCCCCCGGGGGACAGGGGGCGAGTCCTTC.

This clonotype was observed at least ten times. The rearrangement links TRBV7-2 to TRBJ1-4; no reliable D call. Trimming shortened V by 3 bases and J by 5 bases, and 13 bases separated the two germline ends. Germline V gives CDR1 SGHTA, CDR2 FQGNSA. This CDR3 comprises 15 residues. The CDR3 sequence: CASSFLGGWNEKLFF. For the CDR3, the DNA is TGTGCCAGCAGCTTCCTAGGCGGATGGAATGAAAAACTGTTTTTT.

V and J are TRBV29-1 and TRBJ2-3, with D perhaps matching TRBD1 (5 bases). The germline gives CDR1 SQVTM, CDR2 ANQGSEA. This CDR3 is built from 17 residues. V was shortened by 3 bases and J by 6 bases, with 25 bases between the two germline ends. The CDR3 reads CSVESQGTSFSLDTQYF. DNA of the CDR3: TGCAGCGTTGAGTCCCAGGGTACAAGCTTTTCCTTGGATACGCAGTATTTT.

Of note for this clonotype: At one boundary the junction diverges from the germline segment, which might be a read error. The V call is TRBV5-1, the J call TRBJ2-7, with D tentatively TRBD2 (5 bases). CDR3 length: 16 amino acids. Germline V gene sequence: CDR1 SGHRS, CDR2 YFSETQ. CDR3 loop: CASSLPFTPGDYEQYF. The CDR3 DNA reads as TGTGCTAGCAGCCTACCGTTCACACCAGGAGACTACGAGCAGTACTTC.

The chain links TRBV5-4 to TRBJ2-2; a weak D match, TRBD2 (5 bases). The CDR3 extends over 13 amino acids. Trimming removed 4 bases from V and 10 bases from J, with 14 bases in between. Germline V gene sequence: CDR1 SGHNT, CDR2 YYREEE (reference sequence). Here the CDR3 DNA reads TGTGCCAGCAGCCCGGAAACTAGTTCGGAGCTGTTTTTT. Its protein is CASSPETSSELFF.

The V and J genes are TRBV5-1 and TRBJ1-6; weak D call: TRBD1 (6 bases). Germline V gene lookup returns CDR1 SGHRS and CDR2 YFSETQ. Trimming took 3 bases from V and 12 from J, leaving 16 bases between them. The CDR3 loop spans 14 amino acids. CDR3 in DNA: TGCGCCAGCAGCTCGAGTTCCCACAGGGAACCCCTCCACTTT. Protein: CASSSSSHREPLHF.

The chain links TRBV9 to TRBJ2-3; D tentatively fits TRBD1 or TRBD2 (6 bases each). CDR1 is SGDLS and CDR2 is YYNGEE in the germline V gene. The CDR3 loop spans 14 amino acids. The V gene lost 3 bases and the J gene lost 6 bases, with 14 bases spanning the gap. The CDR3 loop is CASSAIGGGDTQYF. CDR3 coding DNA: TGTGCCAGCAGCGCAATCGGGGGCGGGGATACGCAGTATTTT.

In its sample, this clonotype was seen a few times. The V call is TRBV24-1, the J call TRBJ1-6, with D possibly matching TRBD1 (6 bases). Germline V lookup: CDR1 KGHDR, CDR2 SFDVKD. The V and J ends lost 8 bases and 12 bases respectively, with 16 bases between them. The CDR3 covers 13 residues. CDR3 loop: CATTNEGGLPLHF. Written as DNA, the CDR3 is TGTGCCACCACAAACGAAGGGGGGTTACCCCTCCACTTT.

A word on this clonotype: Relative to the germline gene, one junction end is altered; a read error may explain this. The chain recombines TRBV7-3 with TRBJ2-1; D call uncertain. This CDR3 is 14 amino acids long. Per the germline V gene, CDR1 is SGHTA and CDR2 is FQGTGA. The CDR3 coding sequence is TGCGCCAGCAGCCAAGATGGCAGCTCGATAATCCTACGATTC. Its protein product is CASSQDGSSIILRF.

This clonotype has a count of ten or more. The chain is built from TRBV6-6 and TRBJ2-1; tentative D call: TRBD2 (7 bases). This CDR3 has 16 amino acids. V was cut by 1 base and J by 1 base, with 11 bases left in between. The germline V gene encodes CDR1 MNHNY and CDR2 SVGAGI (reference sequence). The CDR3 loop reads CASSYLGGRSYNEQFF. For the CDR3, the DNA is TGTGCCAGCAGTTACTTGGGGGGGCGGTCCTACAATGAGCAGTTCTTC.

About this clonotype: As the CDR3 is not closed by the conserved phenylalanine or tryptophan, this likely results from a read error. The limits of the CDR3 on the DNA are not certain, so only TCRdb's listed CDR3 is given. The rearrangement uses TRBV7-2 and TRBJ2-5. CDR1 and CDR2 (germline): SGHTA, FQGNSA. The CDR3 totals 13 residues, both ends included. The CDR3 spells CASSQDRGSTKYP.

This clonotype was seen a handful of times. The V gene is TRBV4-3, the J gene TRBJ2-7; D is perhaps TRBD1 (5 bases). The CDR3 sequence is 15 residues long. Deletions cut 0 bases from V and 3 bases from J, with 12 bases between. CDR1 is LGHNA, CDR2 YSLEER, per germline. CDR3 DNA: TGCGCCAGCAGCCAAGATGCGTACAGGAACTACGAGCAGTACTTC. Amino acid sequence: CASSQDAYRNYEQYF.

The count of this clonotype is one. The junction departs from the called germline gene at one end, perhaps through a read error. V gene TRBV7-3 combines with J gene TRBJ1-1; D uncertain. Germline lookup yields CDR1 SGHTA and CDR2 FQGTGA. The length of the CDR3 is 15 residues. CDR3: CASSVSNSQHTEAFF. The CDR3 DNA follows: TGTGCCAGCAGCGTATCGAACAGTCAGCACACCGAAGCTTTCTTT.